This T cell receptor (beta chain) was recovered during a study of blood T cell repertoires in COVID-19 (dated by TCRdb to the early 2020s). Turning to the overall study: Collaborator samples came from the United States, Italy and Spain and covered acute and convalescent phases of COVID-19. The prospective study material was composed of cDNA or gDNA derived from T cells, B-cell-depleted T cells, or PBMCs. Subjects who had been exposed to COVID-19, were actively infected with it, or had recovered from it provided the deeply sampled blood TCRbeta repertoires that made up the dataset. A freely available public database, intended as a resource for researchers studying the immune response to SARS-CoV-2, is where the repertoires were released. Samples were obtained from the ongoing ImmuneRACE study (first 160 participants) and from over a thousand subjects provided by 6 global collaborators. Nearly every sample came with metadata listing a de-identified subject ID, COVID-19 status, age in years and sex. Where HLA class I and class II types were available, the types were taken from metadata supplied by the sample provider, not from assay-based typing.

The full study reports these points: Clinical and demographic metadata were provided uncurated, with the amount varying by source and participant.

Relative to its sample, this clone is medium-sized (0.01 to 0.1%). Its cognate antigen has yet to be identified. The record has no base qualities; no much larger clone is one base away. CDR3 length: 15 amino acids, cysteine to phenylalanine. Kept here is only the CDR3 DNA, which spans 45 bases and is read in frame from base 1. V and J are trimmed by 3 bases and 3 bases, and the gene matches miss 7 bases of the junction. From a lookup of the germline V gene (reference sequence), CDR1 and CDR2 are SGHNT and YYREEE. TCRbeta CDR3 regions were amplified from genomic DNA by means of the immunoSEQ Assay, a bias-controlled multiplex PCR. The paper's processing steps were these. The number of nucleated cells in each sample was estimated by amplification of reference gene primers within the assay. To quantify the absolute abundance of each unique TCRbeta CDR3 rearrangement, sequence reads were collapsed and filtered. For each sample, productive Simpson clonality was calculated as the square root of Simpson's diversity index across productive rearrangements. TCRdb holds this immuneACCESS table with in-frame rearrangements only. Some clones are missing; in checked studies, unresolved V genes explain under half, and the rest has no known cause. V and J calls and clone size are as listed in that table; D and trimming were resolved from the DNA. The sample records about 57,000 clones, around 79% of which are singletons. Together, the top ten hold approximately 30% of the sample.

Each collaborating institution followed its own protocols to collect whole blood in K2EDTA tubes. For TCRbeta analysis, collaborators shipped samples in one of three forms: frozen whole blood, isolated PBMCs, or DNA extracted from either of those sample types. The receptor chain draws on TRBV5-4 and TRBJ2-5, with 8 central nucleotides matching TRBD1. Sequencing used peripheral blood. This clonotype was obtained from a human donor in a cohort sampled during active COVID-19. The sequence in DNA is TGTGCCAGCAGCTCTCGGGACAGGACAAAAGAGACCCAGTACTTC. The encoded protein is CASSSRDRTKETQYF.